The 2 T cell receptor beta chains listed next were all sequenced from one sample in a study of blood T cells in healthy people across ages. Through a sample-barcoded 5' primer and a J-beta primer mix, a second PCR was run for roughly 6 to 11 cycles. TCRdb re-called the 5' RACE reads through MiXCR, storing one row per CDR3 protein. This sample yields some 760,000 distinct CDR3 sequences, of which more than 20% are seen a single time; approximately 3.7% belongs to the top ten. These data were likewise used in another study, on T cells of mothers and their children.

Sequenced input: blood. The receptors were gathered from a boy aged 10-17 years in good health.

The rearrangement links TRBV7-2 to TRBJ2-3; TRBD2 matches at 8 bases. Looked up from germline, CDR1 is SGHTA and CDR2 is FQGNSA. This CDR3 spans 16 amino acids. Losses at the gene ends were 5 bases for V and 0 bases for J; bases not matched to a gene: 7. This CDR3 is CASSPAGDMSTDTQYF. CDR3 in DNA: TGTGCCAGCAGCCCAGCGGGGGATATGAGCACAGATACGCAGTATTTT.

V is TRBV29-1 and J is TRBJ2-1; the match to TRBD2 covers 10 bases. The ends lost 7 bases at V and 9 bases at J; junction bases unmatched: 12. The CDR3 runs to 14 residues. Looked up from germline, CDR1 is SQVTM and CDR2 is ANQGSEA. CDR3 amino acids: CSADSPSGRGEQFF. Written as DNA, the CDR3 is TGCAGCGCCGACTCACCTAGCGGGAGAGGTGAGCAGTTCTTC.